Below are 10 T cell receptor beta chains sequenced from a single sample in a study of cytomegalovirus exposure and HLA in healthy donors. The PCR had 60 Vbeta and 13 Jbeta primers. Sequencing was performed with immunoSEQ multiplex PCR; in TCRdb, only in-frame clones are kept and a portion is missing. The sample has some 150,000 clones, around three quarters seen once. The material sequenced was PBMCs. Receptors originate from a man aged 35 to 55 in good health and CMV-seropositive.

The chain uses TRBV28 and TRBJ1-4, with TRBD1 matching 8 bases. This CDR3 is built from 14 residues. Germline V gives CDR1 MDHEN, CDR2 SYDVKM. Trimming took 6 bases from V and 5 from J; bases not matched to a gene: 5. In nucleotides, the CDR3 is TGTGCCAGCAGGTTCGGGGACAGGAATGAAAAACTGTTTTTT. It yields the protein CASRFGDRNEKLFF.

The chain is built from TRBV7-9 and TRBJ2-7; 10 bases are shared with TRBD1. Germline CDR1 SEHNR, CDR2 FQNEAQ (reference sequence). Trimming took 1 base from V and 3 from J; bases not matched to a gene: 3. The CDR3 contains 15 residues. The chain's CDR3 is CASSLGRTGGYEQYF. The CDR3 DNA reads TGTGCCAGCAGCTTAGGTCGGACAGGGGGCTACGAGCAGTACTTC.

This clone was detected a few times. The sample holds other DNA sequences that translate to the same CDR3. The V call is TRBV7-2, the J call TRBJ1-5; D is undetermined. V lost 1 base and J lost 5, with 12 bases in between. CDR1 and CDR2 (germline): SGHTA, FQGNSA. This CDR3 spans 15 amino acids. CDR3 loop: CASSLVAGRDQPQHF. The CDR3 nucleotides read TGTGCCAGCAGCTTAGTAGCTGGTCGAGATCAGCCCCAGCATTTT.

The chain combines TRBV4-2 with TRBJ1-2; D unresolved. This CDR3 has 16 amino acids. Germline values: CDR1 LGHNA, CDR2 YNFKEQ. The V and J ends lost 0 bases and 6 bases respectively, with 17 bases between them. The CDR3 DNA reads TGTGCCAGCAGCCAAGAAGCGGCATGGGGTCCAGATGGCTACACCTTC. Translating it yields CASSQEAAWGPDGYTF.

This rearrangement joins TRBV25-1 to TRBJ2-7; 9 bases map to TRBD1. The junction had 6 bases not matched to a gene; V was cut back by 1 base and J by 2 bases. The CDR3 covers 16 residues. Germline lookup yields CDR1 MGHDK and CDR2 SYGVNS. CDR3 sequence reads: CASSELGGQGAYEQYF. For the CDR3, the DNA is TGTGCCAGCAGTGAATTAGGGGGACAGGGCGCCTACGAGCAGTACTTC.

In this sample, this clone turned up once. The gene calls are TRBV7-2 and TRBJ2-7; D may be TRBD2 (6 bases). CDR1 is SGHTA, CDR2 FQGNSA, per germline. Trimming took off 2 bases at V and 2 bases at J, with 7 bases between the two ends. The CDR3 has 13 amino acids. The CDR3 sequence is CASSLSGAYEQYF. The DNA for the CDR3 is TGTGCCAGCAGCTTATCGGGGGCCTACGAGCAGTACTTC.

The genes are TRBV6-6 and TRBJ1-2; D may be TRBD1 (6 bases). From germline, CDR1 is MNHNY and CDR2 SVGAGI (reference sequence). V gave up 6 bases and J gave up 3 bases, with 11 bases separating them. This CDR3 spans 13 amino acids. The CDR3 sequence: CASRRGADYGYTF. The DNA for the CDR3 is TGTGCCAGCAGGCGGGGGGCGGACTATGGCTACACCTTC.

In its sample, this clone was seen once. The rearrangement links TRBV29-1 to TRBJ1-2; TRBD1 matches at 9 bases. The junction had 15 bases not matched to a gene; V was cut back by 3 bases and J by 4 bases. The germline V gene encodes CDR1 SQVTM and CDR2 ANQGSEA. The CDR3 extends over 17 amino acids. The CDR3 coding sequence is TGCAGCGTTGATGTTTGGGACAGGGTGGGATCGAGCTATGGCTACACCTTC. The encoded protein is CSVDVWDRVGSSYGYTF.

The rearrangement uses TRBV5-6 and TRBJ2-2, with 7 positions matching TRBD1. Germline trimming cut 8 bases from V and 1 base from J; bases unmatched to any gene: 2. Germline CDR1 SGHDT, CDR2 YYEEEE. The CDR3 loop spans 13 amino acids. The CDR3: CARQGQNTGELFF. CDR3 DNA sequence: TGTGCCAGACAGGGGCAGAACACCGGGGAGCTGTTTTTT.

In DNA, the CDR3 is TGTGCCACCAGCACCTACGGACCGGGACAAGAGACCCAGTACTTC. This translates into CATSTYGPGQETQYF. This chain uses TRBV15 with TRBJ2-5; tentative D call: TRBD2 (5 bases). Germline CDR1 LNHNV, CDR2 YYDKDF (reference sequence). V was cut by 4 bases and J by 2 bases, with 14 bases left in between. The CDR3 spans 15 residues.